The clone carrying this T cell receptor (beta chain) was counted a few times. Its antigen is currently unknown. The sample comes from a study of cytomegalovirus exposure and HLA in healthy donors. General study findings and limits: Donor immune exposure was known only as CMV serostatus. Across donors, presence/absence analyses took sequencing depth to be roughly uniform. While the bulk of TCR sequences proved rare, some public TCRs turned up in many donors.

V shed 2 bases, J shed 4 bases, and the junction held 6 bases outside the gene matches. CDR1 MNHNY and CDR2 SVGAGI come from the germline V gene (reference sequence). This CDR3 is built from 15 residues. 60 Vbeta and 13 Jbeta primers were used in PCR. Clones were sequenced by immunoSEQ multiplex PCR, and TCRdb holds only the in-frame ones, with some missing. The table shows more than 95,000 clones, with 76% occurring only once. The sequence derives from a man aged 35 to 55 in good health and CMV-seropositive. What was sequenced was PBMCs. This chain links TRBV6-6 with TRBJ2-3, with TRBD2 matching over 7 bases. As DNA, the CDR3 is TGTGCCAGCAGTTACGGCGGGAGAAGGGCAGATACGCAGTATTTT. Translated: CASSYGGRRADTQYF.